This T cell receptor (beta chain) was sequenced in a study of beta chain features in type 1 diabetes. As every portion of the isolated RNA was reverse transcribed, the sequencing read expressed TCRB transcripts. Roughly 3.6 million reads per sample on average were obtained from naive, central memory and regulatory T cell samples. Produced via immunoSEQ multiplex PCR; TCRdb's table is partial and in-frame only. The sample consists of 400,000 to 550,000 clones, about an eighth of them appearing once. This clone was observed once. Its antigen is undetermined. The V end lost 4 bases, the J end lost 3 bases, and 10 bases lay between the germline ends. The CDR3 loop spans 13 amino acids. Per germline, CDR1 SGHVS and CDR2 FQNEAQ. Study-level findings and limits: Type 1 diabetes patients had fewer VDJ junction insertions and more deletions. Highly expressing activated T cells could be over-counted with a cDNA template.

The chain joins TRBV7-8 to TRBJ2-7; maybe TRBD1 (5 bases). The TCR was taken from a woman between 18 and 29 years old in good health. The sequenced material came from naive CD4+ T cells from blood. The CDR3 reads CASSSDRYYEQYF. The CDR3 coding sequence is TGTGCCAGCAGCTCCGACAGATACTACGAGCAGTACTTC.